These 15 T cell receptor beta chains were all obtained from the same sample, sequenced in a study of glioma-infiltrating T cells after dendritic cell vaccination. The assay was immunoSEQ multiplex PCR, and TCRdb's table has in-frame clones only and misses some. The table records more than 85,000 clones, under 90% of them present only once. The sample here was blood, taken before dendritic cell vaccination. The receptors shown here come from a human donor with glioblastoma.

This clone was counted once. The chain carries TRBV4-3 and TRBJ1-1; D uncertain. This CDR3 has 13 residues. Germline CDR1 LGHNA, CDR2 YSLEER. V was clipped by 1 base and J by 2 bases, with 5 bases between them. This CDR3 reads CASSQVSNTEAFF. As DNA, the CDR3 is TGCGCCAGCAGCCAAGTTAGTAACACTGAAGCTTTCTTT.

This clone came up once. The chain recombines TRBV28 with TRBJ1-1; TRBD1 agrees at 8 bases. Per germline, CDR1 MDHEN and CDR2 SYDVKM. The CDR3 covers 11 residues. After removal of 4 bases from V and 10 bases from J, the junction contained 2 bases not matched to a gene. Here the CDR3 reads CASSSGQGAFF. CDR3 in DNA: TGTGCCAGCAGTTCCGGACAGGGAGCTTTCTTT.

CDR3 in DNA: TGCGCCAGCAGTCAAACAGTAGACCCTCTGAACACTGAAGCTTTCTTT. Translation: CASSQTVDPLNTEAFF. The rearrangement joins TRBV23-1 to TRBJ1-1; D call uncertain. TRBV23-1 is annotated as an ORF whose role is uncertain. Trimming removed 2 bases from V and 0 bases from J, with 13 bases in between. The CDR3 spans 16 residues.

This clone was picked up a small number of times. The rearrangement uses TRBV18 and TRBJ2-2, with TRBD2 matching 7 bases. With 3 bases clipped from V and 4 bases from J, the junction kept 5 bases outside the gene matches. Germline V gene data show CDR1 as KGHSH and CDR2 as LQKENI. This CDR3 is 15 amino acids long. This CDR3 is CASSPGAGLTGELFF. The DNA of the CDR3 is TGTGCCAGCTCACCCGGAGCGGGACTCACCGGGGAGCTGTTTTTT.

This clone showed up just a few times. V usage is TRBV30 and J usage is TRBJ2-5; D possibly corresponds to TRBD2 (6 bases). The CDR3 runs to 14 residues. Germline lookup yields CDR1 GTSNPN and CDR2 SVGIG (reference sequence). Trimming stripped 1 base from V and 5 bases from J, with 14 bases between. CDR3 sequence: CAWSAWSGDETQYF. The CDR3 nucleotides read TGTGCCTGGAGTGCTTGGTCGGGGGACGAGACCCAGTACTTC.

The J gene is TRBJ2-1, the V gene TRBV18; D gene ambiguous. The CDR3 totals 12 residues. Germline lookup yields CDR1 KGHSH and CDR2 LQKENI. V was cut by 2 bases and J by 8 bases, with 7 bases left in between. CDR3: CASSPSPDEQFF. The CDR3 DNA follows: TGTGCCAGCTCACCATCCCCCGATGAGCAGTTCTTC.

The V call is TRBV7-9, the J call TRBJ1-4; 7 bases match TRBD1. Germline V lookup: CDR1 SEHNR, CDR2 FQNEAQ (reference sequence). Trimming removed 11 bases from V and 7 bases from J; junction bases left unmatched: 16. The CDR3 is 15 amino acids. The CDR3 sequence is CAVTRRDRDSEKLFF. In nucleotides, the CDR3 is TGTGCCGTAACCCGACGGGACAGAGATAGTGAAAAACTGTTTTTT.

CDR3 DNA sequence: TGTGCCAGTACCCATTTAGGGGGGGGGAATACAGTAAATGAGCAGTTCTTC. This encodes CASTHLGGGNTVNEQFF. This chain uses TRBV19 with TRBJ2-1, with D perhaps matching TRBD2 (7 bases). The CDR3 runs 17 residues. CDR1 LNHDA and CDR2 SQIVND come from the germline V gene (reference sequence). V was pared by 7 bases and J by 7 bases, with 26 bases between.

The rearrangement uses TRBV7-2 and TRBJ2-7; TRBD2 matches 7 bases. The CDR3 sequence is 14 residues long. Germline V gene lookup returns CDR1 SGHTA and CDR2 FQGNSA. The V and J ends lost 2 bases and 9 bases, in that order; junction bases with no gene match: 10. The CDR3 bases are TGTGCCAGCAGCTTAAGTCTAGCGGAGGGGTGGCAGTACTTC. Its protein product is CASSLSLAEGWQYF.

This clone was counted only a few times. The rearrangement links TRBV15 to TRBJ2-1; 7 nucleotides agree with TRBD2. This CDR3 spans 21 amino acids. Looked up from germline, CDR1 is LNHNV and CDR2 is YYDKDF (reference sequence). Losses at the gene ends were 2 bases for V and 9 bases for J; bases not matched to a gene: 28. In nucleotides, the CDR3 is TGTGCCACCAGCAGACGTCCGTTCGAGACGGGGGGAAGGGGCCTACAACCTGAGCAGTTCTTC. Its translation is CATSRRPFETGGRGLQPEQFF. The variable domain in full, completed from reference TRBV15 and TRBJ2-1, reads DAMVIQNPRYQVTQFGKPVTLSCSQTLNHNVMYWYQQKSSQAPKLLFHYYDKDFNNEADTPDNFQSRRPNTSFCFLDIRSPGLGDTAMYLCATSRRPFETGGRGLQPEQFFGPGTRLTVL.

For the CDR3, the DNA is TGTGCCAGCAGCGCCCCCACAGGTCGCAATCAGCCCCAGCATTTT. It translates to CASSAPTGRNQPQHF. The V call is TRBV2, the J call TRBJ1-5; D perhaps matches TRBD1 (5 bases). Germline CDR1 reads SNHLY; CDR2 reads FYNNEI. Trimming removed 6 bases from V and 2 bases from J, with 14 bases in between. This CDR3 is built from 15 residues.

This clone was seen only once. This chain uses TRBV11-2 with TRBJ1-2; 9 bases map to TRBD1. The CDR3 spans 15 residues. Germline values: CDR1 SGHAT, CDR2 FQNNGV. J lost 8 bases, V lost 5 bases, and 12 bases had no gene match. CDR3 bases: TGTGCCAGCAGCCCAAGTCCAGGACAGGGGAAGGGCTACACCTTC. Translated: CASSPSPGQGKGYTF.

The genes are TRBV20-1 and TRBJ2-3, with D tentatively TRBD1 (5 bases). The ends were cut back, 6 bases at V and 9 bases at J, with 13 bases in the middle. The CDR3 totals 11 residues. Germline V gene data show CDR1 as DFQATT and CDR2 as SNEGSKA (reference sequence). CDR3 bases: TGCAGTGCGTCAGGGCCGGAGACGCAGTATTTT. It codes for CSASGPETQYF.

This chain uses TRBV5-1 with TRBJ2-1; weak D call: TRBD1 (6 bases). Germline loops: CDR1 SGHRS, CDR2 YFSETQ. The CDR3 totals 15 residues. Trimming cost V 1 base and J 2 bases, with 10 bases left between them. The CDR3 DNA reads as TGCGCCAGCAGCTTGCAGGGGCCAACCTACAATGAGCAGTTCTTC. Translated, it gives CASSLQGPTYNEQFF.

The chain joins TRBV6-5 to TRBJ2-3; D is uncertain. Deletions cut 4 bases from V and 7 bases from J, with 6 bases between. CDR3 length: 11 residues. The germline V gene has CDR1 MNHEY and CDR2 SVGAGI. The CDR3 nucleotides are TGTGCCAGCAGTTCCCTCTATACGCAGTATTTT. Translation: CASSSLYTQYF.